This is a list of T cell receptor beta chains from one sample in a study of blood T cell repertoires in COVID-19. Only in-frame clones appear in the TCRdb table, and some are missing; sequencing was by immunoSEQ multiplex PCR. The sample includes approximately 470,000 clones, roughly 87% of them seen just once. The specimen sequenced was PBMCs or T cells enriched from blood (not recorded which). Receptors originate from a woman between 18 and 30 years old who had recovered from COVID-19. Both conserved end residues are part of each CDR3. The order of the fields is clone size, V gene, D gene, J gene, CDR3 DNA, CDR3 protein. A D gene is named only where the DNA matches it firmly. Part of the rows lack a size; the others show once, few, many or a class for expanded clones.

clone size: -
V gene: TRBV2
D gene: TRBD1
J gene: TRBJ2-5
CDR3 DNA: TGTGCCAGCAGTAGGGGGCTTCAAGAGACCCAGTACTTC
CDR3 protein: CASSRGLQETQYF

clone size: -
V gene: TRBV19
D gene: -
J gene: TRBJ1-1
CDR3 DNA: TGTGCCAGTAGTATAGGGTCAGGACAGTCCGGCAACACTGAAGCTTTCTTT
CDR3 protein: CASSIGSGQSGNTEAFF

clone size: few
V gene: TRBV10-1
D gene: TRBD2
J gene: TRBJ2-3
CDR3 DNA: TGCGCCAGCAGTGAGTCTAGCGGGGCCCCAGGGACGCAGTATTTT
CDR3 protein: CASSESSGAPGTQYF

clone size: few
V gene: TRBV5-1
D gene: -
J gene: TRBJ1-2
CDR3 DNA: TGCGCCAGCAGCTTGGAACAGGCAGCCTCCTATGGCTACACCTTC
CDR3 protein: CASSLEQAASYGYTF

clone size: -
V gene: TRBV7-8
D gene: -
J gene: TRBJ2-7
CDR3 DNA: TGTGCCAGCAGCTTATATGGCCGGTTGAGTGTAGGCGGGATCTTC
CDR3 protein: CASSLYGRLSVGGIF

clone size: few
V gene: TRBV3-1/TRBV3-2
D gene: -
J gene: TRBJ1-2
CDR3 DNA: TGTGCCAGCAGCCAAGATCAGTTGACAGCGAGCTATGGCTACACCTTC
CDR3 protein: CASSQDQLTASYGYTF

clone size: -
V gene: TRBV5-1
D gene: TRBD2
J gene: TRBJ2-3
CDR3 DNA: TGCGCCAGCAACCCCCTAGGCGGGGGTACCGCAGATACGCAGTATTTT
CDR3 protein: CASNPLGGGTADTQYF

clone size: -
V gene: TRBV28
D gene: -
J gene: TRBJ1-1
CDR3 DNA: TGTGCCAGCAGGCCTTCCGGGACACCCTTAGACACTGAAGCTTTCTTT
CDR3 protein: CASRPSGTPLDTEAFF

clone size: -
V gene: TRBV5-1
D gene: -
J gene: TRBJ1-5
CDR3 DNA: TGCGCCAGCAGCTTGGGGGGCGACGGACAGCCCCAGCATTTT
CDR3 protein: CASSLGGDGQPQHF

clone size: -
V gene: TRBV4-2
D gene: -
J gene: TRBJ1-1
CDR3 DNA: TGTGCCAGCAGCCAAGAGGGACTGAGGACTGAAGCTTTCTTT
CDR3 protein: CASSQEGLRTEAFF

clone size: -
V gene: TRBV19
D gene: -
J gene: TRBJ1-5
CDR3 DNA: TGTGCCAGTAGTACCCCTAGGGGTGCAGTTGGCAATCAGCCCCAGCATTTT
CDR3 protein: CASSTPRGAVGNQPQHF

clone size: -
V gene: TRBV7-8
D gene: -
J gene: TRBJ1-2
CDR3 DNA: TGTGCCAGCAGCTTAGAATTAGTCAGGGGTAACTATGGCTACACCTTC
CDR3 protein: CASSLELVRGNYGYTF

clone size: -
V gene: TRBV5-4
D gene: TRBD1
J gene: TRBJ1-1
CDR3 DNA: TGTGCCAGCAGTTTTACCGGGACAGGGAGACTTGAAGCTTTCTTT
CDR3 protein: CASSFTGTGRLEAFF

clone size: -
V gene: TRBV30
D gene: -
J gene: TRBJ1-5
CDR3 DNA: TGTGCCTGGAGTTGGCAGGGTGGGGATCAGCCCCAGCATTTT
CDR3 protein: CAWSWQGGDQPQHF

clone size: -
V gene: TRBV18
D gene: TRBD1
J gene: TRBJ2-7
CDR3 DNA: TGTGCCAGCTCCCCCGACAGGGGGTCCCCCTACGAGCAGTACTTC
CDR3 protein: CASSPDRGSPYEQYF

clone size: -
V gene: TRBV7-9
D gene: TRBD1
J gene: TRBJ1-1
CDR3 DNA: TGTGCCAGCAGCCGACAGGGCGAAGCTTTCTTT
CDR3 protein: CASSRQGEAFF

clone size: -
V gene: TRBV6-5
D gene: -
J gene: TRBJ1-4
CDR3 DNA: TGTGCCAGCAGCCTTCCCTCTCCCGAAAAACTGTTTTTT
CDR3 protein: CASSLPSPEKLFF

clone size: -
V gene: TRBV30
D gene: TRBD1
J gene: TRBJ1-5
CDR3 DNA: TGTGCCTGGACGACAGGGTCTAGCAATCAGCCCCAGCATTTT
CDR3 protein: CAWTTGSSNQPQHF

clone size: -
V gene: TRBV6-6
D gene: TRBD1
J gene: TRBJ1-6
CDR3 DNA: TGTGCCAGCAACAGACAGGGGGGTTCACCCCTCCACTTT
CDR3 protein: CASNRQGGSPLHF

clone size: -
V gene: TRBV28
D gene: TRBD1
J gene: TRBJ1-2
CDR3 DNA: TGTGCCAGCTGGGACAGTAACTATGGCTACACCTTC
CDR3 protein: CASWDSNYGYTF

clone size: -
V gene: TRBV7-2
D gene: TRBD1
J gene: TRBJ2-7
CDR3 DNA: TGTGCCAGCAGCTTAGCCGGGACAGGGTTCTACGAGCAGTACTTC
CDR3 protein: CASSLAGTGFYEQYF

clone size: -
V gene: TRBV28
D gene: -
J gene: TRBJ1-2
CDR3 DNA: TGTGCGACCGGGGGGAACTATGGCTACACCTTC
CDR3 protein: CATGGNYGYTF

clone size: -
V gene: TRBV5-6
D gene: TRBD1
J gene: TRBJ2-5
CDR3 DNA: TGTGCCAGCAGCTTTGGACAGGGGGCTACGGAGACCCAGTACTTC
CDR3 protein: CASSFGQGATETQYF

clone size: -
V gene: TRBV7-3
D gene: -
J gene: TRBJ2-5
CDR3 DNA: TGTGCCAGCAGCTTGAGGCGGGGTGTACAAGAGACCCAGTACTTC
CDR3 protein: CASSLRRGVQETQYF